This T cell receptor beta chain was captured in a study of T cells in Graves' hyperthyroidism and ophthalmopathy. Amplification of TCR beta CDR3 regions was performed using RNA transcripts as template. First-round RT-PCR of the TCR CDR3 relied on the HTBI primer set. In TCRdb, the multiplex PCR reads were re-called with MiXCR into one record per CDR3 protein. Found here are approximately 630,000 distinct CDR3 sequences, 15% to 20% of them singletons; the top ten hold less than 4.5%. Trimming cost V 6 bases and J 5 bases; bases outside gene matches: 9. The CDR3 length is 13 residues. Per the germline V gene, CDR1 is SQVTM and CDR2 is ANQGSEA. In this sample, this clonotype turned up many times.

What was sequenced was blood. The TCR comes from a woman aged 25-40 years with Graves' hyperthyroidism. The chain employs TRBV29-1 and TRBJ2-7; the match to TRBD1 covers 8 bases. CDR3 nucleotides: TGCAGCGTCACCGGACAGGGTAGAAACGAGCAGTACTTC. Its translation: CSVTGQGRNEQYF.